This TCR beta chain was sequenced in a study of blood T cell repertoires in COVID-19. Study in general: COVID-19 samples collected from the United States, Italy and Spain covered acute and convalescent phases. T cells, B-cell-depleted T cells, or PBMCs provided the cDNA or gDNA that served as material.

CDR1 and CDR2 from the germline V gene are LNHDA and SQIVND (reference sequence). The trim removed 9 bases at V and 6 bases at J, leaving 6 bases unmatched. The CDR3 runs to 12 residues. Authors' data handling: Amplification from reference gene primers served as the basis for estimated nucleated cell counts. TCRdb's table, derived via immunoSEQ multiplex PCR, lists solely in-frame clones and lacks some. The DNA gave D and trimming, while V, J and clone size come from that table. This sample has roughly 72,000 clones, with almost 90% found just once. Source material: peripheral blood. This TCR was sampled from a human donor in a cohort sampled during active COVID-19. The chain carries TRBV19 and TRBJ2-7; TRBD1 matches at 9 bases. CDR3 region: CASRTGVGEQYF. In DNA, the CDR3 is TGTGCCAGCCGGACAGGGGTCGGCGAGCAGTACTTC.